This T cell receptor (beta chain) was identified in a study of CD8 T cells in Susac syndrome. TCR beta from blood CD8+ and CD4+ T cells was sequenced. Isolation of CD8+ and CD4+ T cells was performed negatively, whereas enrichment of TEMRA cells was done by FACS. Germline lookup yields CDR1 DFQATT and CDR2 SNEGSKA (reference sequence). This CDR3 spans 12 amino acids. With 5 bases clipped from V and 6 bases from J, the junction kept 2 bases outside the gene matches. Random hexamers served to reverse transcribe roughly 0.45 to 1 ug RNA. TCRdb re-derived calls from the immunoSEQ multiplex PCR reads in MiXCR, one entry per CDR3 protein. The sample shows some 200,000 distinct CDR3 sequences, approximately 95% of them seen only once.

This rearrangement joins TRBV20-1 to TRBJ2-2, with 8 bases lining up with TRBD1. The sequenced sample consisted of CD4+ T cells from PBMCs. The clonotype comes from a human donor with Susac syndrome. The CDR3 DNA is TGCAGTGCTCAGACAGGGGCCGGGGAGCTGTTTTTT. Its protein is CSAQTGAGELFF.